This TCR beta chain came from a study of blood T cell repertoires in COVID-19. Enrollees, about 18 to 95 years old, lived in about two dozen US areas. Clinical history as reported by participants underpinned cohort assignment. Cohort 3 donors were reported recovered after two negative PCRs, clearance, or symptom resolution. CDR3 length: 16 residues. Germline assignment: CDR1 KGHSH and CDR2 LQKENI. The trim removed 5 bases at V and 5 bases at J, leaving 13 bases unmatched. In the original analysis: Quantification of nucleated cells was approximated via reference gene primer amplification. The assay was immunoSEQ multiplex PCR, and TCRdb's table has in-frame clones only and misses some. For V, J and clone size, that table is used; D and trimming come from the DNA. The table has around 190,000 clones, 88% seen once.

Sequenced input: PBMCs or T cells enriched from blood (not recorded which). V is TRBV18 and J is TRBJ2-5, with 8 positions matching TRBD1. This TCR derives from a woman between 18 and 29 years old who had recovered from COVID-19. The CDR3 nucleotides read TGTGCCAGCTCATCCTATCGACAGGGGAGTGTCGAGACCCAGTACTTC. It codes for CASSSYRQGSVETQYF.